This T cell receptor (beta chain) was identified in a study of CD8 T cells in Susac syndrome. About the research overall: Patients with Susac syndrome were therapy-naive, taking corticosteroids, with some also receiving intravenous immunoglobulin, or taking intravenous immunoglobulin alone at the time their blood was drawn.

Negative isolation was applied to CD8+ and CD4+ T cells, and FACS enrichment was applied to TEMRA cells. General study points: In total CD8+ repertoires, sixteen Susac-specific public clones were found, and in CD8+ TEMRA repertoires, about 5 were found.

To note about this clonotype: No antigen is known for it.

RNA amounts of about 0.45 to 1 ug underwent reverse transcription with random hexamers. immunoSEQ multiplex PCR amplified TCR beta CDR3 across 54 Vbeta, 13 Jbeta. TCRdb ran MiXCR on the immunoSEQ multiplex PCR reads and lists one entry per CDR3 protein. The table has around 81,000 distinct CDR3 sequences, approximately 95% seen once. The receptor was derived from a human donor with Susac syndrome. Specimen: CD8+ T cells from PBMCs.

The CDR3 here is CASSSPPGNTIYF. In DNA form, the CDR3 reads TGTGCCAGCAGCTCCCCACCCGGAAACACCATATATTTT. The chain employs TRBV7-9 and TRBJ1-3, with unresolved D. CDR1 and CDR2 from the germline V gene are SEHNR and FQNEAQ (reference sequence). V lost 4 bases to trimming and J lost 4 bases, with 8 bases between them. The CDR3 sequence is 13 residues long.